A single sample gave rise to the 13 T cell receptor beta chains below, sequenced in a study of cytomegalovirus exposure and HLA in healthy donors (dated by TCRdb to the late 2010s). The method behind the library was the immunoSEQ multiplex PCR assay. A mixture of 60 forward primers for TCR Vbeta segments and 13 reverse primers for TCR Jbeta segments was used in the multiplex PCR. Imported from immuneACCESS, the table was reduced by TCRdb to in-frame sequences with V and J called. These copies leave out some clones; in studies compared against another copy, an unresolved V gene accounts for under half, and the cause of the remainder is not known. This sample is represented by roughly 140,000 clones; roughly 82% of them were singletons. Clones ranked in the top ten supply around 6.1% of the sample. The sequenced sample was PBMCs. These receptors originate from a young man in good health and CMV-seropositive.

The rearrangement joins TRBV7-6 to TRBJ2-3, with D maybe TRBD2 (9 bases). In germline, CDR1 is SGHVS, CDR2 FNYEAQ. With 4 bases removed from V and 2 bases from J, the gap between germline ends came to 16 bases. CDR3 length: 16 amino acids. CDR3 nucleotide sequence: TGTGCCAGCAGCTCAGGGGGCGGGAGGGCCACAGATACGCAGTATTTT. Amino acid sequence: CASSSGGGRATDTQYF.

The sample holds one count of this clone. The V call is TRBV28, the J call TRBJ2-2, with D possibly being TRBD1 (5 bases). CDR1 is MDHEN, CDR2 SYDVKM, per germline. The CDR3 length is 19 residues. V was clipped by 4 bases and J by 7 bases, with 28 bases between them. The CDR3 nucleotides are TGTGCCAGCAGTTATCTCGTTGCTAGAAACAGGAAAGTGGACGGGGAGCTGTTTTTT. Residues: CASSYLVARNRKVDGELFF.

The rearrangement links TRBV11-1 to TRBJ1-2; no clear D. This CDR3 comprises 14 residues. Trimming pared 4 bases from V and 1 base from J, leaving 10 bases between. Germline CDR1 is SGHAT and CDR2 is FQDESV (reference sequence). The CDR3 nucleotides read TGTGCCAGCAGCTGGCGGGGATTTAACTATGGCTACACCTTC. Encoded protein: CASSWRGFNYGYTF.

The V gene is TRBV4-3, the J gene TRBJ2-5; D is perhaps TRBD1 (7 bases). The CDR3 extends over 17 amino acids. CDR1 is LGHNA, CDR2 YSLEER, per germline. The V end was cut by 4 bases, the J end by 4 bases, with 22 bases between. The DNA of the CDR3 is TGCGCCAGCAGCCCGGGGAGGAAACAGGGGTCGGCAGAGACCCAGTACTTC. Its protein product is CASSPGRKQGSAETQYF.

The chain has TRBV30 and TRBJ1-6; tentatively, D is TRBD1 (5 bases). V gave up 2 bases and J gave up 7 bases, with 15 bases separating them. Germline CDR1 GTSNPN, CDR2 SVGIG (reference sequence). The CDR3 consists of 15 residues. CDR3 residues: CAWSPRGGFNSPLHF. In DNA, the CDR3 is TGTGCCTGGAGTCCCCGGGGGGGATTCAATTCACCCCTCCACTTT. Looking up the rest from reference TRBV30 and TRBJ1-6 gives the full variable domain: SQTIHQWPATLVQPVGSPLSLECTVEGTSNPNLYWYRQAAGRGLQLLFYSVGIGQISSEVPQNLSASRPQDRQFILSSKKLLLSDSGFYLCAWSPRGGFNSPLHFGNGTRLTVT.

The gene calls are TRBV30 and TRBJ2-1; possibly TRBD1 for D (6 bases). CDR3 length equals 16 residues. Trimming removed 0 bases from V and 7 bases from J, with 19 bases in between. Germline V CDR1 and CDR2: GTSNPN, SVGIG (reference sequence). The DNA for the CDR3 is TGTGCCTGGAGTGTTGGGGTGGGGGCTCGTCGGAATGAGCAGTTCTTC. Amino acid sequence: CAWSVGVGARRNEQFF.

This clone appeared once. This chain uses TRBV28 with TRBJ1-1; D is unresolved. The CDR3 totals 16 residues. V was clipped by 5 bases and J by 6 bases, with 22 bases between them. Germline V gene sequence: CDR1 MDHEN, CDR2 SYDVKM. CDR3 residues: CASSLLGESHLPEAFF. The CDR3 nucleotides read TGTGCCAGCAGTCTCCTGGGCGAAAGCCACTTGCCTGAAGCTTTCTTT.

This clone was observed a single time. The chain is built from TRBV5-1 and TRBJ2-7; D might be TRBD2 (5 bases). The V gene lost 3 bases and the J gene lost 2 bases, with 12 bases spanning the gap. The CDR3 runs to 14 residues. Germline loops: CDR1 SGHRS, CDR2 YFSETQ. The chain's CDR3 is CASSWATGTYEQYF. The CDR3 region has the DNA TGCGCCAGCAGCTGGGCGACGGGAACCTACGAGCAGTACTTC.

V is TRBV28 and J is TRBJ2-7, with D uncertain. Trimming shortened V by 1 base and J by 7 bases, and 8 bases separated the two germline ends. CDR1 MDHEN and CDR2 SYDVKM come from the germline V gene. This CDR3 contains 12 residues. CDR3 nucleotides: TGTGCCAGCAGTTTATTTTCCGTAGAGCAGTACTTC. This translates into CASSLFSVEQYF.

The chain recombines TRBV28 with TRBJ1-1; TRBD1 might be the D (6 bases). Trimming removed 8 bases at V and 2 bases at J, with 15 bases between. Per germline, CDR1 MDHEN and CDR2 SYDVKM. The CDR3 runs to 14 residues. The CDR3 DNA sequence: TGTGCCAGCGGTTGGGGGCTCAGAAACACTGAAGCTTTCTTT. Translation: CASGWGLRNTEAFF. The full variable domain, completed using reference TRBV28 and TRBJ1-1, is DVKVTQSSRYLVKRTGEKVFLECVQDMDHENMFWYRQDPGLGLRLIYFSYDVKMKEKGDIPEGYSVSREKKERFSLILESASTNQTSMYLCASGWGLRNTEAFFGQGTRLTVV.

CDR3 protein: CASSPTSGGAETDTQYF. CDR3 nucleotides: TGCGCCAGCAGCCCCACTAGCGGGGGGGCCGAGACAGATACGCAGTATTTT. The chain recombines TRBV5-1 with TRBJ2-3, with 13 bases fitting TRBD2. The CDR3 sequence is 17 residues long. Per germline, CDR1 SGHRS and CDR2 YFSETQ. The V and J ends lost 4 bases and 3 bases, in that order; junction bases with no gene match: 8. Looking up the rest from reference TRBV5-1 and TRBJ2-3 gives the full variable domain: KAGVTQTPRYLIKTRGQQVTLSCSPISGHRSVSWYQQTPGQGLQFLFEYFSETQRNKGNFPGRFSGRQFSNSRSEMNVSTLELGDSALYLCASSPTSGGAETDTQYFGPGTRLTVL.

This clone was seen only a few times. V and J are TRBV6-4 and TRBJ1-6; 7 bases fit TRBD1. The V and J ends lost 0 bases and 9 bases, in that order; junction bases with no gene match: 8. The CDR3 length is 16 residues. CDR1 and CDR2 from the germline V gene are MRHNA and SNTAGT. The CDR3 nucleotides read TGTGCCAGCAGTGACTCGACCGGGACAGCAAGTTCACCCCTCCACTTT. Encoded protein: CASSDSTGTASSPLHF.

V and J are TRBV25-1 and TRBJ2-2; D is undetermined. The CDR3 extends over 16 amino acids. Looked up from germline, CDR1 is MGHDK and CDR2 is SYGVNS. V lost 0 bases and J lost 3, with 11 bases in between. CDR3 amino acids: CASSEYQAPDTGELFF. CDR3 bases: TGTGCCAGCAGTGAATATCAGGCCCCGGACACCGGGGAGCTGTTTTTT.